These 17 T cell receptor beta chains were all obtained from the same sample, sequenced in a study of CD8+CD57+ T cells in acquired aplastic anemia. The template used for profiling TCR beta VDJ and CDR3 was genomic DNA. One entry per CDR3 protein results from TCRdb running MiXCR on the reads. The table has under 200,000 distinct CDR3 sequences, approximately 40% seen once. The sample consisted of sorted CD4+, CD8+, or CD8+CD57+ T cells (not recorded which) from PBMCs. These receptors were taken from a human donor in good health.

This clonotype appeared a few times. This chain joins TRBV4-1 and TRBJ2-1; 9 positions agree with TRBD2. The CDR3 loop spans 18 amino acids. V dropped 0 bases and J dropped 5; count of bases not matched to a gene: 11. CDR1 and CDR2 from the germline V gene are MGHRA and YSYEKL. The CDR3 region is CASSQESGRGGRNNEQFF. CDR3 in DNA: TGCGCCAGCAGCCAAGAGTCGGGGCGGGGGGGGCGGAACAATGAGCAGTTCTTC.

This clonotype has a count of ten or more. J is TRBJ1-2 and V is TRBV6-1; 8 nucleotides match TRBD1. J was trimmed by 4 bases and V by 6 bases; bases with no gene match: 7. This CDR3 is built from 14 residues. The V gene's germline CDR1 is MNHNS and CDR2 SASEGT. The DNA of the CDR3 is TGTGCCAGCAGCCCGGGACAGGACATCTATGGCTACACCTTC. Translating gives CASSPGQDIYGYTF.

V usage is TRBV6-1 and J usage is TRBJ2-2, with 8 bases fitting TRBD2. Germline lookup yields CDR1 MNHNS and CDR2 SASEGT. J gave up 3 bases and V 5 bases, and 5 bases lay outside the gene matches. CDR3 size: 15 residues. The CDR3 loop is CASSTGTSYTGELFF. DNA of the CDR3: TGTGCCAGCAGTACCGGGACTAGTTACACCGGGGAGCTGTTTTTT.

Many counts were recorded for this clonotype. V and J are TRBV20-1 and TRBJ1-2; 8 bases line up with TRBD1. This CDR3 is 15 amino acids long. The germline V gene encodes CDR1 DFQATT and CDR2 SNEGSKA (reference sequence). The junction had 11 bases not matched to a gene; V was cut back by 4 bases and J by 4 bases. CDR3 protein: CSAKPNDRGGYGYTF. In DNA form, the CDR3 reads TGCAGTGCTAAACCGAATGACAGGGGAGGCTATGGCTACACCTTC.

This clonotype was found a few times. The chain joins TRBV10-3 to TRBJ1-1, with 7 nucleotides matching TRBD1. V lost 4 bases to trimming and J lost 0 bases; unmatched junction nucleotides: 5. CDR1 is ENHRY and CDR2 is SYGVKD in the germline V gene. The CDR3 runs to 15 residues. CDR3 sequence reads: CAISGTGLVNTEAFF. CDR3 in DNA: TGTGCCATCAGTGGGACAGGACTGGTGAACACTGAAGCTTTCTTT.

This clonotype occurred many times. DNA of the CDR3: TGCAGTGCATGTCTAGCGGGAGGGAACGAGCAGTACTTC. It yields the protein CSACLAGGNEQYF. V usage is TRBV20-1 and J usage is TRBJ2-7; 12 positions match TRBD2. CDR1 and CDR2 from the germline V gene are DFQATT and SNEGSKA (reference sequence). Trimming removed 6 bases from V and 5 bases from J; junction bases left unmatched: 5. This CDR3 has 13 amino acids.

This clonotype appeared many times. The chain links TRBV24-1 to TRBJ2-1; TRBD1 agrees at 10 bases. Germline values: CDR1 KGHDR, CDR2 SFDVKD. V was clipped by 8 bases and J by 8 bases; unmatched bases: 5. The CDR3 has 13 residues. The CDR3 region has the DNA TGTGCCACCATGGGACAGGGGATTCATGAGCAGTTCTTC. Translated, it gives CATMGQGIHEQFF.

The chain couples TRBV15 to TRBJ2-3; D ambiguous. V was clipped by 4 bases and J by 6 bases, with 5 bases between them. This CDR3 is 11 amino acids long. Germline V gene data show CDR1 as LNHNV and CDR2 as YYDKDF (reference sequence). CDR3 region: CATSNPDTQYF. Written as DNA, the CDR3 is TGTGCCACCAGCAACCCGGATACGCAGTATTTT.

Turning to this clonotype: One junction end does not reproduce the germline sequence, and a read error may be involved. The chain carries TRBV10-3 and TRBJ2-5, with TRBD1 matching over 8 bases. The CDR3 is made up of 13 amino acids. CDR1 and CDR2 (germline): ENHRY, SYGVKD. CDR3 sequence: CASSGTGQETQYF. The CDR3 nucleotides are TGTGCCAGCAGTGGGACAGGCCAAGAGACCCAGTACTTC.

This clonotype was counted ten times or more. The gene calls are TRBV12-3 or TRBV12-4 and TRBJ2-5; 15 bases line up with TRBD2. After removal of 5 bases from V and 5 bases from J, the junction contained 9 bases not matched to a gene. CDR3 length: 17 amino acids. DNA of the CDR3: TGTGCCAGCAGTCCATGGACTAGCGGGGGGGCGAGGGAGACCCAGTACTTC. This codes for CASSPWTSGGARETQYF.

CDR3 coding DNA: TGCAGTGCTTCTGATCCGGGCACAGATACGCAGTATTTT. It codes for CSASDPGTDTQYF. The J gene is TRBJ2-3, the V gene TRBV20-1; D is unresolved. CDR3 length: 13 residues. V was shortened by 5 bases and J by 1 base, with 10 bases between the two germline ends. Germline CDR1 and CDR2: DFQATT and SNEGSKA (reference sequence).

This clonotype was counted at least ten times. The chain employs TRBV5-1 and TRBJ2-7, with 12 positions matching TRBD1. CDR3 length: 15 amino acids. Germline CDR1 reads SGHRS; CDR2 reads YFSETQ. Trimming removed 4 bases from V and 6 bases from J; junction bases left unmatched: 8. The CDR3 DNA sequence: TGCGCCAGCAGCCTAGCCGGGACAGGGGGCGGCGAGCAGTACTTC. This sequence encodes CASSLAGTGGGEQYF.

This clonotype was detected ten times or more. The genes are TRBV7-3 and TRBJ2-7; unclear D gene. The CDR3 length is 15 residues. The ends were cut back, 10 bases at V and 0 bases at J, with 19 bases in the middle. Germline CDR1 SGHTA, CDR2 FQGTGA. This chain's CDR3 is CAISRRAMSSYEQYF. The CDR3 region has the DNA TGTGCCATCTCCCGGCGTGCAATGAGCTCCTACGAGCAGTACTTC.

A note on this clonotype: Its ends do not fully match the called genes, so a read error is possible. The chain uses TRBV10-3 and TRBJ1-5, with no clear D. The CDR3 contains 13 residues. CDR1 is ENHRY and CDR2 is SYGVKD in the germline V gene. As DNA, the CDR3 is TGTGCCAGCAGTTACGCTGACAAAGAGACCCAGCATTTT. It specifies CASSYADKETQHF.

This clonotype was detected only a few times. The V and J genes are TRBV18 and TRBJ2-7, with TRBD1 identical over 12 bases. The CDR3 runs to 14 residues. V shed 3 bases, J shed 6 bases, and the junction held 3 bases outside the gene matches. Germline V gene data show CDR1 as KGHSH and CDR2 as LQKENI. The CDR3 loop reads CASSPGTGGSEQYF. The CDR3 DNA reads as TGTGCCAGCTCACCTGGGACAGGGGGCTCCGAGCAGTACTTC.

This clonotype has a count of ten or more. The chain combines TRBV11-1 with TRBJ1-5; no firm D call. Germline values: CDR1 SGHAT, CDR2 FQDESV (reference sequence). CDR3 length: 16 residues. Trimming left V 1 base short and J 2 bases short, with 12 bases between. The CDR3 region is CASSLGWGRGNQPQHF. DNA of the CDR3: TGTGCCAGCAGCTTAGGTTGGGGTCGGGGCAATCAGCCCCAGCATTTT.

This clonotype was counted many times. The chain couples TRBV5-1 to TRBJ1-4, with D possibly TRBD1 on 5 matching bases. From germline, CDR1 is SGHRS and CDR2 YFSETQ. The V end was cut by 5 bases, the J end by 4 bases, with 9 bases between. The CDR3 is 13 residues long. The CDR3 reads CASRPGDNEKLFF. The CDR3 DNA is TGCGCCAGCAGACCGGGGGATAATGAAAAACTGTTTTTT. Drawing the rest from reference TRBV5-1 and TRBJ1-4, the complete variable domain is KAGVTQTPRYLIKTRGQQVTLSCSPISGHRSVSWYQQTPGQGLQFLFEYFSETQRNKGNFPGRFSGRQFSNSRSEMNVSTLELGDSALYLCASRPGDNEKLFFGSGTQLSVL.